The next 10 T cell receptor beta chains were all read from a single sample in a study of graft-versus-host responses after intestinal transplantation. Antigens of these TCRs are unknown. TCRdb's table, derived via immunoSEQ multiplex PCR, lists solely in-frame clones and lacks some. The profile shows about 89,000 clones, about 94% of them singletons. The sample here was unstimulated CD4+ T cells sorted from spleen or lymph node cells, taken before transplant. The receptors originated from a human donor who was the organ donor for an intestinal transplant.

V usage is TRBV5-4 and J usage is TRBJ1-6; D call uncertain. V was cut by 1 base and J by 10 bases, with 18 bases left in between. The CDR3 sequence is 16 residues long. The germline V gene has CDR1 SGHNT and CDR2 YYREEE (reference sequence). The CDR3 is CASSLFNPALRSPLHF. The CDR3 nucleotides read TGTGCCAGCAGCTTGTTTAATCCCGCCTTGAGATCACCCCTCCACTTT.

The chain links TRBV2 to TRBJ2-3, with 10 bases lining up with TRBD2. Germline trimming cut 6 bases from V and 7 bases from J; bases unmatched to any gene: 7. Germline loops: CDR1 SNHLY, CDR2 FYNNEI. This CDR3 has 14 residues. CDR3 residues: CASSPGTSVYTQYF. Here the CDR3 DNA reads TGTGCCAGCAGCCCCGGGACTAGCGTCTATACGCAGTATTTT.

The chain recombines TRBV28 with TRBJ2-3; TRBD2 matches at 11 bases. The V and J ends lost 5 bases and 5 bases, in that order; junction bases with no gene match: 9. From germline, CDR1 is MDHEN and CDR2 SYDVKM. The CDR3 contains 16 residues. CDR3 DNA: TGTGCCAGCAGTGCACTAGCGGGGGCTCGTCTAGATACGCAGTATTTT. As protein: CASSALAGARLDTQYF.

The chain couples TRBV7-8 to TRBJ2-2, with 12 nucleotides matching TRBD2. The germline V gene has CDR1 SGHVS and CDR2 FQNEAQ. V lost 5 bases to trimming and J lost 5 bases; unmatched junction nucleotides: 6. CDR3 size: 16 residues. The CDR3 nucleotides read TGTGCCAGCAGCGCCCGGACTAGCGGGGTGACCGGGGAGCTGTTTTTT. As protein: CASSARTSGVTGELFF. Combining the CDR3 with reference TRBV7-8 and TRBJ2-2 gives the whole variable domain GAGVSQSPRYKVAKRGQDVALRCDPISGHVSLFWYQQALGQGPEFLTYFQNEAQLDKSGLPSDRFFAERPEGSVSTLKIQRTQQEDSAVYLCASSARTSGVTGELFFGEGSRLTVL.

The chain uses TRBV27 and TRBJ1-1; D perhaps matches TRBD1 (5 bases). V was shortened by 6 bases and J by 0 bases, with 8 bases between the two germline ends. CDR1 MNHEY and CDR2 SMNVEV come from the germline V gene (reference sequence). This CDR3 region has 13 residues. This chain's CDR3 is CASRGTMNTEAFF. For the CDR3, the DNA is TGTGCCAGCAGAGGGACCATGAACACTGAAGCTTTCTTT.

The chain recombines TRBV28 with TRBJ1-1; no firm D call. The CDR3 extends over 14 amino acids. CDR1 MDHEN and CDR2 SYDVKM come from the germline V gene. The germline V and J ends were trimmed by 6 bases and 4 bases, with 15 bases remaining between them. The CDR3 loop is CASSRRPSSTEAFF. CDR3 sequence (DNA): TGTGCCAGCAGCAGAAGACCCTCGAGCACTGAAGCTTTCTTT.

The chain uses TRBV30 and TRBJ1-1, with TRBD1 as a possible D gene (5 bases). V was trimmed by 4 bases and J by 6 bases, leaving 33 bases between them. In germline, CDR1 is GTSNPN, CDR2 SVGIG (reference sequence). The CDR3 has 19 residues. The CDR3 nucleotides are TGTGCCTGGAACCGTAAAGCGGGCCAGCCCTTAAAGCTCAGGGCTGAAGCTTTCTTT. As protein: CAWNRKAGQPLKLRAEAFF.

The chain has TRBV7-2 and TRBJ2-3; D is unresolved. Germline V lookup: CDR1 SGHTA, CDR2 FQGNSA. The V end lost 8 bases, the J end lost 4 bases, and 7 bases lay between the germline ends. There are 11 residues in the CDR3. CDR3 region: CASANPDTQYF. The CDR3 DNA is TGTGCCAGCGCTAACCCAGATACGCAGTATTTT.

The genes are TRBV10-3 and TRBJ1-2; tentative D call: TRBD1 (5 bases). This CDR3 has 17 residues. V lost 2 bases to trimming and J lost 8 bases, with 24 bases between them. CDR1 ENHRY and CDR2 SYGVKD come from the germline V gene. The chain's CDR3 is CAISETPGRGRDEGYTF. The CDR3 bases are TGTGCCATCAGTGAGACCCCCGGCCGAGGACGGGACGAGGGCTACACCTTC.

V usage is TRBV9 and J usage is TRBJ1-1, with D hard to call. The CDR3 extends over 13 amino acids. V was shortened by 1 base and J by 1 base, with 5 bases between the two germline ends. The germline V gene has CDR1 SGDLS and CDR2 YYNGEE. The CDR3: CASSVFPNTEAFF. The CDR3, as DNA: TGTGCCAGCAGCGTATTTCCGAACACTGAAGCTTTCTTT. The variable domain in full, completed from reference TRBV9 and TRBJ1-1, reads DSGVTQTPKHLITATGQRVTLRCSPRSGDLSVYWYQQSLDQGLQFLIQYYNGEERAKGNILERFSAQQFPDLHSELNLSSLELGDSALYFCASSVFPNTEAFFGQGTRLTVV.